These T cell receptor beta chains were read from a single sample in a study of response to subunit inactivated influenza vaccine. TCRdb recomputed calls from the RT-PCR reads with MiXCR, one row per CDR3 protein. The sample has around 530,000 distinct CDR3 sequences; roughly 10% are singletons. Material: PBMCs from blood, obtained on the day of vaccination. The receptors stem from a man in his fifties or sixties who received an inactivated influenza vaccine. Both conserved end residues are part of each CDR3. Each record gives: J gene, clone size, V gene, D gene, CDR3 DNA, CDR3 protein. The D gene is left open where the match is weak. Rows may omit the clone size; those that give it use once, few, many or a size class.

>TRBJ2-7|many|TRBV15|-
TGTGCCACCAGCAGAGTAGTCTCTAGCTACGAGCAGTACTTC
CATSRVVSSYEQYF
>TRBJ2-2|few|TRBV9|TRBD1
TGTGCCAGCAGCGTTTCGGGACAGCAGACCGGGGAGCTGTTTTTT
CASSVSGQQTGELFF
>TRBJ2-3|-|TRBV6-2/TRBV6-3|-
TGTGCCAGCAGTTTCCAAGCGGTGGGGATCACAGATACGCAGTATTTT
CASSFQAVGITDTQYF
>TRBJ2-1|few|TRBV7-9|TRBD2
TGTGCCAGCACCCGAGCAAGCGGGAAATATTATGAGCAGTTCTTC
CASTRASGKYYEQFF
>TRBJ2-7|-|TRBV7-2|-
TGTGCCAGCAGCCGGTCCCCAGGGTTCGAGCAGTACTTC
CASSRSPGFEQYF
>TRBJ1-2|few|TRBV6-5|-
TGTGCCAGCAGTTACGAGTCACGAGGCGGTGGCTACACCTTC
CASSYESRGGGYTF
>TRBJ2-1|-|TRBV11-2|-
TGTGCCAGCAGCTTAGATCAGGGTGTCCACAATGAGCAGTTCTTC
CASSLDQGVHNEQFF
>TRBJ2-5|many|TRBV3-1|-
TGTGCCAGCAGCCAATCACAGGCGACCCAGTACTTC
CASSQSQATQYF
>TRBJ2-3|-|TRBV7-3|-
TGTGCCAGCAGCCCACAGGCGAACGTGGATACGCAGTATTTT
CASSPQANVDTQYF
>TRBJ2-3|-|TRBV7-2|TRBD2
TGTGCCAGCAGCTTAGCGCGCGCTAGCGGGAGCACAGATACGCAGTATTTT
CASSLARASGSTDTQYF
>TRBJ2-3|-|TRBV5-5|-
TGTGCCAGCACCGAGGAAGACATACACACAGATACGCAGTATTTT
CASTEEDIHTDTQYF
>TRBJ2-7|-|TRBV28|-
TGTGCCAGCAGTTTGACCCGACAAAGGGGCGAGCAGTACTTC
CASSLTRQRGEQYF
>TRBJ2-5|few|TRBV12-3/TRBV12-4|-
TGTGCCAGCAGTTTAGTACAGGGAGGACAAGAGACCCAGTACTTC
CASSLVQGGQETQYF
>TRBJ2-1|-|TRBV21-1|-
TGTGCCAGCAGCAAAGTGGCGGCGCAGTTCTTC
CASSKVAAQFF
>TRBJ2-7|many|TRBV6-1|-
TGTGCCAGCAGCCCATCGGGTCCCTACGAGCAGTACTTC
CASSPSGPYEQYF
>TRBJ2-3|many|TRBV5-1|-
TGCGCCAGCAGCGTGTGGGGACGAGATACGCAGTATTTT
CASSVWGRDTQYF
>TRBJ2-3|-|TRBV7-2|TRBD2
TGTGCCAGCGTACAAAGGGGACTAGCGGGATTAGATACGCAGTATTTT
CASVQRGLAGLDTQYF
>TRBJ2-4|-|TRBV2|-
TGTGCCAGCAGTGAAGCCAACTACCTAGCCAAAAACATTCAGTACTTC
CASSEANYLAKNIQYF